A selection of T cell receptor beta chains follows, all from one sample in a study of blood T cell repertoires in COVID-19. Profiling relied on immunoSEQ multiplex PCR, and the TCRdb table lists in-frame clones only, not all of them. Of 150,000 or so clones detected, over 70% appear once; the ten largest clones hold roughly 6%. The sample consisted of PBMCs or T cells enriched from blood (not recorded which). The receptor source for this set is a middle-aged woman with acute COVID-19. Both conserved end residues are part of each CDR3.

V gene	CDR3 protein
TRBV6-6	CASSYSHLAGNNEQFF
TRBV29-1	CSVVRRGNTEAFF
TRBV5-1	CASSLEASGNTGELFF
TRBV7-9	CASSSVDRRTIYF
TRBV13	CASSLVQRGGDDYGYTF
TRBV5-6	CASSAFSGRAQETQYF
TRBV3-1/TRBV3-2	CASSQLEVPGNTIYF
TRBV9	CASSVGGMAVETQYF
TRBV6-5	CASTKEGLRAEAFF
TRBV15	CATSRGSWAATGELFF
TRBV4-1	CASRGQGTEAFF
TRBV10-1	CASSEFPAGGPTDTQYF
TRBV9	CASSVGGAGEAFF
TRBV7-2	CASSLRGYQETQYF
TRBV11-2	CASSLALGQGANYGYTF
TRBV7-2	CASRGSQRSEAFF
TRBV9	CASSAGNTGELFF
TRBV5-1	CASSLGTAGGQGNIQYF
TRBV27	CASSFRGDPIYEQYF
TRBV6-5	CASGLGGNQPQHF
TRBV28	CASSSRTGGVEKLFF
TRBV5-1	CASSWDSQQETQYF
TRBV9	CASSRGTSVLGEQFF
TRBV5-1	CASSLGGLPSQETQYF
TRBV19	CASSVIATSGREQFF
TRBV6-6	CASKTSGSMGSYEQYF